Below, 7 T cell receptor beta chains from the same sample are listed, as sequenced in a study of blood T cell repertoires in COVID-19. Data came from immunoSEQ multiplex PCR; TCRdb stores just in-frame clones and leaves some out. The sample holds some 220,000 clones, roughly 88% seen once. Sequenced input: PBMCs or T cells enriched from blood (not recorded which). The source is a woman aged 40 to 50 with acute COVID-19.

This clone was found once. This chain joins TRBV4-3 and TRBJ2-3; tentative D call: TRBD1 (6 bases). The ends were cut back, 2 bases at V and 4 bases at J, with 19 bases in the middle. In germline, CDR1 is LGHNA, CDR2 YSLEER. The CDR3 loop spans 17 amino acids. CDR3 sequence (DNA): TGCGCCAGCAGCCAATCGGCCGGGACACAATCGTCAGATACGCAGTATTTT. Residues: CASSQSAGTQSSDTQYF.

This clone was observed once. V and J are TRBV4-1 and TRBJ1-2; tentative D call: TRBD1 (5 bases). The CDR3 consists of 13 residues. CDR1 is MGHRA, CDR2 YSYEKL, per germline. V was shortened by 6 bases and J by 2 bases, with 10 bases between the two germline ends. The CDR3 nucleotides are TGCGCCAGCAGATCAGGGTTAAACTATGGCTACACCTTC. It codes for CASRSGLNYGYTF.

V gene TRBV7-9 combines with J gene TRBJ1-2, with 7 positions matching TRBD1. Germline CDR1 reads SEHNR; CDR2 reads FQNEAQ (reference sequence). The CDR3 length is 15 residues. Trimming removed 4 bases from V and 4 bases from J; junction bases left unmatched: 9. CDR3 nucleotides: TGTGCCAGCAGCTCGACAGGGTTTACCTTCTATGGCTACACCTTC. This translates into CASSSTGFTFYGYTF.

The J gene is TRBJ1-1, the V gene TRBV5-1, with TRBD1 identical over 11 bases. Losses at the gene ends were 3 bases for V and 3 bases for J; bases not matched to a gene: 4. CDR3 length: 15 residues. CDR1 is SGHRS, CDR2 YFSETQ, per germline. The CDR3 loop reads CASSSDRGQDTEAFF. The CDR3 DNA follows: TGCGCCAGCAGCTCGGACAGGGGGCAGGACACTGAAGCTTTCTTT.

V is TRBV19 and J is TRBJ2-1, with TRBD1 as a possible D gene (5 bases). CDR3 length equals 13 residues. Germline CDR1 LNHDA, CDR2 SQIVND (reference sequence). The V end lost 1 base, the J end lost 10 bases, and 11 bases lay between the germline ends. CDR3 DNA: TGTGCCAGTAGTATAGTCAGGGATTTGGAGCAGTTCTTC. It codes for CASSIVRDLEQFF. The variable domain in full, with the rest retrieved from reference TRBV19 and TRBJ2-1, is DGGITQSPKYLFRKEGQNVTLSCEQNLNHDAMYWYRQDPGQGLRLIYYSQIVNDFQKGDIAEGYSVSREKKESFPLTVTSAQKNPTAFYLCASSIVRDLEQFFGPGTRLTVL.

This chain links TRBV5-1 with TRBJ1-2; 10 bases map to TRBD1. Germline assignment: CDR1 SGHRS and CDR2 YFSETQ. Losses at the gene ends were 4 bases for V and 8 bases for J; bases not matched to a gene: 11. The CDR3 is made up of 15 amino acids. The CDR3 coding sequence is TGCGCCAGCAGCGAAATAGGACAGGGGGTATGGGGCTACACCTTC. This encodes CASSEIGQGVWGYTF.

J is TRBJ2-7 and V is TRBV18; maybe TRBD1 (5 bases). The CDR3 consists of 14 residues. Germline lookup yields CDR1 KGHSH and CDR2 LQKENI. The ends were cut back, 3 bases at V and 5 bases at J, with 14 bases in the middle. The CDR3 DNA sequence: TGTGCCAGCTCACCTTCTACAGGTGGGGACGAGCAGTACTTC. Its translation is CASSPSTGGDEQYF.